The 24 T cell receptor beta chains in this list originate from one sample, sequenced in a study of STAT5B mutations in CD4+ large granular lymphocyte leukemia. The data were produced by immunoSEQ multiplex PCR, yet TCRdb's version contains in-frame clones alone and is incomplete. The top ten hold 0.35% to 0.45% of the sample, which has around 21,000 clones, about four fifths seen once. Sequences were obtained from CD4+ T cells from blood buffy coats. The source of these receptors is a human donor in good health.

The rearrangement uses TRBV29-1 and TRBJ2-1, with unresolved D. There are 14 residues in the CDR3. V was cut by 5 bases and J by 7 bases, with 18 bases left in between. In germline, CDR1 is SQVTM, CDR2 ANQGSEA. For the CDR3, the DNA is TGCAGCGTTCTGATAACAGTGGGCCATAATGAGCAGTTCTTC. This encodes CSVLITVGHNEQFF.

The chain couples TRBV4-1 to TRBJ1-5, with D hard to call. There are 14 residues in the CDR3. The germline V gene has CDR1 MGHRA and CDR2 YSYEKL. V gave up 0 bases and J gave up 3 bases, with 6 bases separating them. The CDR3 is CASSQENNNQPQHF. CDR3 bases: TGCGCCAGCAGCCAAGAGAACAACAATCAGCCCCAGCATTTT.

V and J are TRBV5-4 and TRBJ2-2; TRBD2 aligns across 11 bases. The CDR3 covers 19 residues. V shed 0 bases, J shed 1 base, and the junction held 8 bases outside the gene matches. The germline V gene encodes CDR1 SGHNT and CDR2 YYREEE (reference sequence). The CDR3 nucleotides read TGTGCCAGCAGCTTGGGCTTAGCGGGAGGGCCTGTGAACACCGGGGAGCTGTTTTTT. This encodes CASSLGLAGGPVNTGELFF.

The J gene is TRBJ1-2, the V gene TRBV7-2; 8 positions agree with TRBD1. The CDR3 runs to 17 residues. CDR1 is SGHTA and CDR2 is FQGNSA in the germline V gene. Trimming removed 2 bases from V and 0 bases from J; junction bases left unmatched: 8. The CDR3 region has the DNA TGTGCCAGCAGCTTATCGGCCGGGACAGGTTCTAACTATGGCTACACCTTC. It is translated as CASSLSAGTGSNYGYTF. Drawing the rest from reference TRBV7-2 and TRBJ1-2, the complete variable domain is GAGVSQSPSNKVTEKGKDVELRCDPISGHTALYWYRQSLGQGLEFLIYFQGNSAPDKSGLPSDRFSAERTGGSVSTLTIQRTQQEDSAVYLCASSLSAGTGSNYGYTFGSGTRLTVV.

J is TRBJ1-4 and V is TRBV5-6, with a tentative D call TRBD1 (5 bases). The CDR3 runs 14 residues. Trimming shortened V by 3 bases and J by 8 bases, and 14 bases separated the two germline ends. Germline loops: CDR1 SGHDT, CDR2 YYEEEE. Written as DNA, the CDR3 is TGTGCCAGCAGCTCCCCAGGGTCAGGGGAAAAACTGTTTTTT. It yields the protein CASSSPGSGEKLFF. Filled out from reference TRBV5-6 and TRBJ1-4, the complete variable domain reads DAGVTQSPTHLIKTRGQQVTLRCSPKSGHDTVSWYQQALGQGPQFIFQYYEEEERQRGNFPDRFSGHQFPNYSSELNVNALLLGDSALYLCASSSPGSGEKLFFGSGTQLSVL.

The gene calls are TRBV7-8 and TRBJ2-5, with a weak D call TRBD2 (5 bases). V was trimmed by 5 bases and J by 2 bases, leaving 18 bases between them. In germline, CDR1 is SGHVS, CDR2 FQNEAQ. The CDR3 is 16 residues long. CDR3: CASSLDEGGPQETQYF. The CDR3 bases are TGTGCCAGCAGCCTCGACGAAGGCGGGCCACAAGAGACCCAGTACTTC.

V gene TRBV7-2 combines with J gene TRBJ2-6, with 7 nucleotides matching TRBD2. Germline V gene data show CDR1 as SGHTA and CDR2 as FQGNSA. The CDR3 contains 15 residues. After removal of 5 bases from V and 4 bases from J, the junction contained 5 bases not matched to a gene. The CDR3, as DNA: TGTGCCAGCAGCGGGAGGGCGCACGGGGCCAACGTCCTGACTTTC. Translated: CASSGRAHGANVLTF.

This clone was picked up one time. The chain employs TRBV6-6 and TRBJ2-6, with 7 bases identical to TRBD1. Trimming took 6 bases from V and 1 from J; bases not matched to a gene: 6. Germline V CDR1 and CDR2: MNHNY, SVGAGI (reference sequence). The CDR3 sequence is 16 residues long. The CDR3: CASRNRQGSGANVLTF. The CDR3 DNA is TGTGCCAGCAGGAACCGACAGGGTTCTGGGGCCAACGTCCTGACTTTC.

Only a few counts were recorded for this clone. The CDR3 coding sequence is TGTGCCTGGGGCAGGGGACTCTCCTACGAGCAGTACTTC. This translates into CAWGRGLSYEQYF. J is TRBJ2-7 and V is TRBV30, with D perhaps assigned TRBD1 or TRBD2 (6 bases each). Looked up from germline, CDR1 is GTSNPN and CDR2 is SVGIG (reference sequence). This CDR3 is built from 13 residues. Trimming left V 5 bases short and J 0 bases short, with 11 bases between. Supplemented by reference TRBV30 and TRBJ2-7, the full variable domain reads SQTIHQWPATLVQPVGSPLSLECTVEGTSNPNLYWYRQAAGRGLQLLFYSVGIGQISSEVPQNLSASRPQDRQFILSSKKLLLSDSGFYLCAWGRGLSYEQYFGPGTRLTVT.

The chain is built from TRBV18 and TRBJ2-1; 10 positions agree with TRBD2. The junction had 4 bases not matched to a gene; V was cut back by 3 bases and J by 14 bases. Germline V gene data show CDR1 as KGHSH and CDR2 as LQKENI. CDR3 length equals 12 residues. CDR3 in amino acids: CASSPSGTSEFF. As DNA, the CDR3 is TGTGCCAGCTCACCTTCCGGGACTAGCGAGTTCTTC.

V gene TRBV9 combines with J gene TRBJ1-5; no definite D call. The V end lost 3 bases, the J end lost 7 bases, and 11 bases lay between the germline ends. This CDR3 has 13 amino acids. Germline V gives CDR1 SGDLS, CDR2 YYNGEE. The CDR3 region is CASSERTGQPQHF. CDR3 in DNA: TGTGCCAGCAGCGAACGGACCGGGCAGCCCCAGCATTTT.

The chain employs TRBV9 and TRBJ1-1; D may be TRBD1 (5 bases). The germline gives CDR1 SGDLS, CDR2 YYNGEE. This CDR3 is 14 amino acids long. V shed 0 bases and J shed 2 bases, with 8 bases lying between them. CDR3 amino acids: CASSVVGGNTEAFF. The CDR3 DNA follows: TGTGCCAGCAGCGTAGTTGGGGGAAACACTGAAGCTTTCTTT.

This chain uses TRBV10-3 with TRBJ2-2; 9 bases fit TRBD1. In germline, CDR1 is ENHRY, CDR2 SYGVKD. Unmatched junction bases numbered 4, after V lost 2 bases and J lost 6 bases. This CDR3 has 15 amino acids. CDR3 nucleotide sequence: TGTGCCATCAGTGAGCTGACAGGGGGGGCCGGGGAGCTGTTTTTT. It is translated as CAISELTGGAGELFF.

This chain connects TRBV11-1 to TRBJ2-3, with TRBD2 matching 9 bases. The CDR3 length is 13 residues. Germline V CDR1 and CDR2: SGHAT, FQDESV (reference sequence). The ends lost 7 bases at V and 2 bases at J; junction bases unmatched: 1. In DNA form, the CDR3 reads TGTGCCAGCACTAGCGGGATCACAGATACGCAGTATTTT. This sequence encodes CASTSGITDTQYF.

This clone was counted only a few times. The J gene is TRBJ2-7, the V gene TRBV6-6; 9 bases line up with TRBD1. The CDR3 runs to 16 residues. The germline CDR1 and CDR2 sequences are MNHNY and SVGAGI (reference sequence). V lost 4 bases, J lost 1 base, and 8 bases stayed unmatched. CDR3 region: CASSSGSGTGSYEQYF. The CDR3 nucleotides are TGTGCCAGCAGTTCGGGCTCCGGGACAGGGTCCTACGAGCAGTACTTC.

CDR3 nucleotide sequence: TGTGCCAGCAGCCCAGGACGGGGTAACTATGGCTACACCTTC. It translates to CASSPGRGNYGYTF. This rearrangement joins TRBV6-6 to TRBJ1-2, with D unclear. The V end lost 6 bases, the J end lost 1 base, and 12 bases lay between the germline ends. This CDR3 spans 14 amino acids. Germline CDR1 is MNHNY and CDR2 is SVGAGI (reference sequence).

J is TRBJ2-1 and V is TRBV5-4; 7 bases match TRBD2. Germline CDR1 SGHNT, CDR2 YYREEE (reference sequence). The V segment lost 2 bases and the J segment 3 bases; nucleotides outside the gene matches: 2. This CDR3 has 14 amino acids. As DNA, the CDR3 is TGTGCCAGCAGCTTTCTAGCGGACTACAATGAGCAGTTCTTC. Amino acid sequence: CASSFLADYNEQFF.

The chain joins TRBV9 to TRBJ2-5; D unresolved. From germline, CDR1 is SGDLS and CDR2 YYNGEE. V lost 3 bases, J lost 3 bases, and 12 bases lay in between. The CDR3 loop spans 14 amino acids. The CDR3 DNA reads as TGTGCCAGCAGCGCGACAATTTACGAAGAGACCCAGTACTTC. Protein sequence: CASSATIYEETQYF.

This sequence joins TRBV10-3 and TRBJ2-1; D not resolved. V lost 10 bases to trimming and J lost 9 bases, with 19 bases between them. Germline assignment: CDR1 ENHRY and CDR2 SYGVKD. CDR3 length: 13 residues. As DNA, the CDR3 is TGTGCCACCTACCGTTCGGGTTCGGGTGAGCAGTTCTTC. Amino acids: CATYRSGSGEQFF.

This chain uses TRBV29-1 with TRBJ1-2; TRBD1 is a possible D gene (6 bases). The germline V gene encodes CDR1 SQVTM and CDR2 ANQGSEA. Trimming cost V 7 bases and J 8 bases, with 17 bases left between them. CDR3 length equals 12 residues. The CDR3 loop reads CSAGESLRGYTF. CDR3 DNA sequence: TGCAGCGCAGGGGAGAGCCTTAGGGGCTACACCTTC.

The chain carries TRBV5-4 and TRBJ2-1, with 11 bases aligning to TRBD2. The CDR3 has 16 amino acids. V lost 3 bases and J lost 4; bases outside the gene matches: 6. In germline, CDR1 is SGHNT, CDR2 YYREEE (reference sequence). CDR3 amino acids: CASSSPSGGSYNEQFF. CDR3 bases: TGTGCCAGCAGCTCTCCTAGCGGGGGGTCTTACAATGAGCAGTTCTTC.

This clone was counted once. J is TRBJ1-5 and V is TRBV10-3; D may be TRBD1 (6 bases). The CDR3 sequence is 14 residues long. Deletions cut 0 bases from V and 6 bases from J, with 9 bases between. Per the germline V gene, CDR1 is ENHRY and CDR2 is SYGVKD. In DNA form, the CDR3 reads TGTGCCATCAGTGAGTCAGGGGGTGGTCAGCCCCAGCATTTT. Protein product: CAISESGGGQPQHF.

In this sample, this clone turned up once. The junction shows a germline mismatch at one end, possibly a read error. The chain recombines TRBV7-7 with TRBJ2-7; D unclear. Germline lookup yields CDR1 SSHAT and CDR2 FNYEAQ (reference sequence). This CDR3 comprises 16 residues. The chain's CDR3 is CASSSAPSGRHHEQYF. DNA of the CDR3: TGTGCTAGCAGCTCCGCCCCTAGTGGGCGCCACCACGAGCAGTACTTC.

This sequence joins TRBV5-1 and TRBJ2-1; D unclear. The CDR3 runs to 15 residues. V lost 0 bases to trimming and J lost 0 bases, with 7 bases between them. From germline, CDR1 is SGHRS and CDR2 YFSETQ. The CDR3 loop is CASSLASSSYNEQFF. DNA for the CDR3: TGCGCCAGCAGCTTGGCCTCGAGCTCCTACAATGAGCAGTTCTTC.